These 29 T cell receptor beta chains were all obtained from the same sample, sequenced in a study of molecular identifiers for immune sequencing clone quantification. A single record per CDR3 protein comes from TCRdb applying MiXCR to the PCR reads. The top ten clones hold 0.85% of a sample with about 640,000 distinct CDR3 sequences, roughly 21% of them seen once. The sequencing sample was made of naive CD8+ T cells from blood, with Jurkat cell RNA spiked in. Subset described: FACS-sorted CD8+CD4-CCR7+CD45RA+ naive T cells. These receptors were collected from a human donor in good health. Some libraries in this study had Jurkat cell RNA spiked in.

This clonotype was observed a handful of times. The chain employs TRBV6-1 and TRBJ2-1; 10 positions match TRBD2. This CDR3 region has 17 residues. V was clipped by 2 bases and J by 6 bases; unmatched bases: 10. The germline V gene has CDR1 MNHNS and CDR2 SASEGT. The CDR3: CASSENMASGRLNEQFF. The CDR3 region has the DNA TGTGCCAGCAGTGAAAATATGGCTAGCGGGAGACTCAATGAGCAGTTCTTC.

The table lists this clonotype with many counts. The chain uses TRBV20-1 and TRBJ1-4; D is possibly TRBD1 (5 bases). Trimming cost V 3 bases and J 8 bases, with 13 bases left between them. The length of the CDR3 is 13 residues. Germline V gene sequence: CDR1 DFQATT, CDR2 SNEGSKA (reference sequence). The CDR3 loop reads CSASPGMGEKLFF. CDR3 in DNA: TGCAGTGCTAGCCCAGGGATGGGAGAAAAACTGTTTTTT.

Details on this clonotype: A much larger clone differs from this one at a single base, so this may be a read error. The chain links TRBV6-2 or TRBV6-3 to TRBJ1-2; possible D gene TRBD1, 6 bases. This CDR3 is built from 12 residues. The germline CDR1 and CDR2 sequences are MNHEY and SVGEGT. The CDR3 sequence: CASSMGAYGYAF. In DNA form, the CDR3 reads TGTGCCAGCAGTATGGGGGCCTATGGCTACGCCTTC.

The chain has TRBV11-2 and TRBJ1-2, with TRBD1 identical over 9 bases. The V gene end was trimmed by 1 base and the J gene end by 8 bases; junction bases not matched to a gene: 5. CDR3 length: 14 amino acids. Germline values: CDR1 SGHAT, CDR2 FQNNGV. CDR3 in amino acids: CASSLAGQGLGYTF. The CDR3, as DNA: TGTGCCAGCAGCTTAGCCGGACAGGGGCTAGGCTACACCTTC.

This clonotype was recorded at least ten times. The V call is TRBV6-2 or TRBV6-3, the J call TRBJ1-1; no definite D call. The germline gives CDR1 MNHEY, CDR2 SVGEGT. Trimming pared 7 bases from V and 6 bases from J, leaving 24 bases between. The CDR3 totals 16 residues. The CDR3 loop reads CASTSPSRAQSAEAFF. The CDR3 DNA reads as TGTGCCAGCACCTCCCCGTCGAGAGCCCAGTCCGCTGAAGCTTTCTTT.

The chain combines TRBV5-5 with TRBJ2-6, with D possibly being TRBD1 (6 bases). V lost 6 bases and J lost 2, with 12 bases in between. CDR1 is SGHKS, CDR2 YYEKEE, per germline (reference sequence). This CDR3 comprises 15 residues. The CDR3 DNA sequence: TGTGCCAGCATCCAAACAGGGACTGGGGCCAACGTCCTGACTTTC. Protein product: CASIQTGTGANVLTF. Variable domain in full (rest from reference TRBV5-5 and TRBJ2-6): DAGVTQSPTHLIKTRGQQVTLRCSPISGHKSVSWYQQVLGQGPQFIFQYYEKEERGRGNFPDRFSARQFPNYSSELNVNALLLGDSALYLCASIQTGTGANVLTFGAGSRLTVL.

This clonotype appeared a few times. Since a much larger clone is just one base distant, this may be a read error. The chain has TRBV6-1 and TRBJ2-7; TRBD1 or TRBD2 may be the D gene (6 bases each). The CDR3 totals 13 residues. CDR1 is MNHNS, CDR2 SASEGT, per germline. The CDR3 here is CAGSRGGNYEQYF. DNA of the CDR3: TGTGCCGGCAGTAGAGGGGGGAACTACGAGCAGTACTTC.

This clonotype was recorded a few times. The chain carries TRBV27 and TRBJ1-2; 12 nucleotides match TRBD1. The ends lost 4 bases at V and 7 bases at J; junction bases unmatched: 13. Per germline, CDR1 MNHEY and CDR2 SMNVEV (reference sequence). The CDR3 contains 17 residues. The CDR3 sequence: CASSSPGTGGAMSGYTF. The DNA of the CDR3 is TGTGCCAGCAGTTCACCCGGGACAGGGGGCGCGATGTCTGGCTACACCTTC.

This clonotype was found once. The V and J genes are TRBV27 and TRBJ2-7, with 7 bases that match TRBD2. J was trimmed by 2 bases and V by 5 bases; bases with no gene match: 6. In germline, CDR1 is MNHEY, CDR2 SMNVEV (reference sequence). This CDR3 has 14 amino acids. The CDR3 DNA reads TGTGCCAGCAGTGTCCTAGCGGCAGCCTACGAGCAGTACTTC. Its translation: CASSVLAAAYEQYF.

This clonotype was seen many times. The chain combines TRBV7-8 with TRBJ1-4, with 7 bases identical to TRBD1. The CDR3 extends over 15 amino acids. Germline loops: CDR1 SGHVS, CDR2 FQNEAQ. V shed 6 bases, J shed 0 bases, and the junction held 4 bases outside the gene matches. Written as DNA, the CDR3 is TGTGCCAGCAGAGCCGGGACAGCAACTAATGAAAAACTGTTTTTT. It is translated as CASRAGTATNEKLFF.

To note about this clonotype: A much larger clone lies a single base off, so this may be a read error. The chain is built from TRBV6-1 and TRBJ2-2, with TRBD1 matching 8 bases. The CDR3 extends over 16 amino acids. CDR1 is MNHNS and CDR2 is SASEGT in the germline V gene. CDR3: CASSMYRGADTRELFF. In nucleotides, the CDR3 is TGTGCCAGCAGTATGTACAGGGGGGCGGACACCAGGGAGCTGTTTTTT.

This clonotype was recorded many times. The chain is built from TRBV2 and TRBJ1-1; 7 bases fit TRBD1. Per the germline V gene, CDR1 is SNHLY and CDR2 is FYNNEI. Unmatched junction bases numbered 7, after V lost 2 bases and J lost 4 bases. This CDR3 has 15 amino acids. CDR3 region: CASSEIYRGTTEAFF. The CDR3 DNA reads as TGTGCCAGCAGTGAAATATACAGGGGCACCACTGAAGCTTTCTTT.

J is TRBJ2-3 and V is TRBV5-3; 12 nucleotides line up with TRBD2. TRBV5-3 is filed as an ORF, its function uncertain. This CDR3 region has 16 residues. The CDR3 here is CVSSGRTSGGTDTQYF. In DNA, the CDR3 is TGTGTCAGCAGCGGGAGGACTAGCGGGGGCACAGATACGCAGTATTTT.

As concerns this clonotype: A much larger clone is a single base away; this may be a read error. The chain uses TRBV28 and TRBJ2-7; either TRBD1 or TRBD2 may supply D (5 bases each). Looked up from germline, CDR1 is MDHEN and CDR2 is SYDVKM. This CDR3 region has 15 residues. Trimming left V 6 bases short and J 2 bases short, with 17 bases between. The CDR3 DNA reads TGTGCCAGCAGCTTTTCCGGGGCAGTCACCTACGAGCAGTACTTC. Amino acids: CASSFSGAVTYEQYF.

This clonotype showed up just a few times. The chain recombines TRBV6-4 with TRBJ1-4; no clear D gene. The CDR3 has 14 amino acids. CDR1 is MRHNA, CDR2 SNTAGT, per germline. V was clipped by 8 bases and J by 5 bases, with 15 bases between them. The CDR3 DNA is TGTGCCAGCCCTGGTGTCGGACCGAATGAAAAACTGTTTTTT. It codes for CASPGVGPNEKLFF.

The chain recombines TRBV5-6 with TRBJ2-1; TRBD2 matches at 13 bases. The CDR3 has 18 residues. V gave up 0 bases and J gave up 8 bases; unmatched junction bases: 11. Germline V CDR1 and CDR2: SGHDT, YYEEEE. The CDR3 loop reads CASSLGQKLAGGRYEQFF. CDR3 sequence (DNA): TGTGCCAGCAGCTTGGGGCAGAAACTAGCGGGAGGGCGTTATGAGCAGTTCTTC.

Note on this clonotype: A much larger clone differs by one base, so this may be a read error. The genes are TRBV29-1 and TRBJ2-7; no firm D call. V dropped 6 bases and J dropped 0 bases, with 12 bases sitting between them. The CDR3 runs 13 residues. Germline lookup yields CDR1 SQVTM and CDR2 ANQGSEA. This CDR3 reads CSVETRSSYEQYF. Written as DNA, the CDR3 is TGCAGCGTCGAGACCCGGAGCTCCTACGAGCAGTACTTC.

This clonotype was observed many times. The chain uses TRBV9 and TRBJ2-3; D is ambiguous. The V and J ends lost 0 bases and 1 base respectively, with 12 bases between them. The CDR3 has 16 residues. Germline CDR1 SGDLS, CDR2 YYNGEE. CDR3 region: CASSVASVPGTDTQYF. For the CDR3, the DNA is TGTGCCAGCAGCGTAGCGTCGGTGCCCGGCACAGATACGCAGTATTTT.

In the case of this clonotype: At one boundary the junction diverges from the germline segment, which might be a read error. The chain combines TRBV6-2 or TRBV6-3 with TRBJ1-1; no clear D. CDR1 is MNHEY, CDR2 SVGEGT, per germline. The CDR3 extends over 15 amino acids. CDR3 sequence reads: CASSYSPGIATEALF. The CDR3 coding sequence is TGTGCCAGCAGTTACTCGCCGGGAATCGCCACTGAAGCTCTCTTT.

Comment on this clonotype: A read error may explain this, as a much larger clone is one base away. V is TRBV6-2 or TRBV6-3 and J is TRBJ2-2; D remains unclear. There are 12 residues in the CDR3. The V gene's germline CDR1 is MNHEY and CDR2 SVGEGT. The CDR3 loop is CACSYSRWELFF. The CDR3 DNA is TGTGCCTGCAGTTACTCTCGCTGGGAGCTGTTTTTT.

This clonotype was counted many times. The rearrangement joins TRBV14 to TRBJ2-7; D is possibly TRBD2 (6 bases). This CDR3 is built from 14 residues. V shed 3 bases and J shed 3 bases, with 12 bases lying between them. The V gene's germline CDR1 is SGHDN and CDR2 FVKESK. CDR3 residues: CASSQREAVYEQYF. The CDR3 DNA reads as TGTGCCAGCAGCCAGAGGGAGGCGGTCTACGAGCAGTACTTC.

This clonotype was detected once. This may arise from a read error, as a much more abundant clone is one base away. The chain has TRBV20-1 and TRBJ2-5; 9 bases are a match to TRBD1. The CDR3 runs to 21 residues. Germline V gene sequence: CDR1 DFQATT, CDR2 SNEGSKA (reference sequence). CDR3 loop: CSASTNPLRRPTTGGQGTQYF. In DNA, the CDR3 is TGCAGTGCTAGCACTAACCCTCTCCGGCGACCTACTACAGGGGGCCAAGGGACCCAGTACTTC.

This clonotype was counted a few times. The V call is TRBV18, the J call TRBJ2-7, with no clear D. This CDR3 has 14 amino acids. CDR1 and CDR2 (germline): KGHSH, LQKENI. Between the trimmed V and J ends, which lost 6 bases and 5 bases, there was a span of 17 bases. CDR3 sequence reads: CASSGTSSLNEQYF. The CDR3, as DNA: TGTGCCAGCTCGGGTACGAGCTCCCTCAACGAGCAGTACTTC.

On this clonotype itself: A much larger clone is a single base away; this may be a read error. V and J are TRBV27 and TRBJ2-3; TRBD2 matches 9 bases. CDR1 is MNHEY and CDR2 is SMNVEV in the germline V gene (reference sequence). The trim removed 8 bases at V and 0 bases at J, leaving 15 bases unmatched. The CDR3 is 18 amino acids. The CDR3 reads CASGWGLAGSTSTDTQYF. The CDR3 DNA reads as TGTGCCAGCGGTTGGGGGCTAGCGGGATCCACTAGCACAGATACGCAGTATTTT.

In regard to this clonotype: Since a much larger clone is just one base distant, this may be a read error. The chain employs TRBV28 and TRBJ2-5; no firm D call. Trimming cost V 2 bases and J 0 bases, with 19 bases left between them. This CDR3 has 18 residues. Germline CDR1 reads MDHEN; CDR2 reads SYDVKM. CDR3 nucleotide sequence: TGTGCCAGCAGTTTAGTCGTGGAGTCGGTCGAAAACCAAGAGACCCAGTACTTC. Translating it yields CASSLVVESVENQETQYF.

The chain carries TRBV2 and TRBJ2-3; perhaps TRBD2 as D (6 bases). The length of the CDR3 is 18 residues. The V gene's germline CDR1 is SNHLY and CDR2 FYNNEI. V lost 2 bases, J lost 0 bases, and 18 bases lay in between. The CDR3 DNA reads as TGTGCCAGCAGTGAATTAGGAAGGGGACTTGAAAGCACAGATACGCAGTATTTT. Its translation: CASSELGRGLESTDTQYF.

J is TRBJ2-7 and V is TRBV6-2 or TRBV6-3, with 11 bases identical to TRBD2. Per germline, CDR1 MNHEY and CDR2 SVGEGT. After removal of 8 bases from V and 3 bases from J, the junction contained 0 bases not matched to a gene. The CDR3 contains 12 residues. The CDR3 DNA sequence: TGTGCCAGCGGGACTAGCGGCTACGAGCAGTACTTC. It translates to CASGTSGYEQYF.

This clonotype occurred a few times. V and J are TRBV28 and TRBJ2-7; D possibly corresponds to TRBD1 (6 bases). The CDR3 totals 14 residues. V lost 6 bases and J lost 0, with 12 bases in between. The germline V gene encodes CDR1 MDHEN and CDR2 SYDVKM. The CDR3 here is CASRVTGTSYEQYF. The DNA for the CDR3 is TGTGCCAGCAGAGTGACAGGTACCTCCTACGAGCAGTACTTC.

With respect to this clonotype: Possible read error: a much larger clone is one base away. The rearrangement links TRBV12-3 or TRBV12-4 to TRBJ2-3, with TRBD1 identical over 8 bases. The CDR3 length is 14 residues. The CDR3, as DNA: TGTGCCAGCTGCACAGGGGGGACCACAGGTACGCAGTATTTT. It encodes CASCTGGTTGTQYF.